This T cell receptor (beta chain) was sequenced in a study of cytomegalovirus exposure and HLA in healthy donors. About this clone itself: Its antigen is still unknown.

Overall study results and limits: High sensitivity and specificity were reportedly achieved when the classifier diagnosed cytomegalovirus status.

With 60 Vbeta and 13 Jbeta primers, the PCR was carried out. Clones were read by immunoSEQ multiplex PCR, and TCRdb kept only the in-frame ones, dropping some. The table includes more than 100,000 clones, about four fifths detected once. Trimming pared 2 bases from V and 1 base from J, leaving 9 bases between. This CDR3 is built from 14 residues. Germline V gives CDR1 MNHNY, CDR2 SVGAGI (reference sequence). The chain carries TRBV6-6 and TRBJ2-7; maybe TRBD2 (5 bases). Sequencing used PBMCs. This receptor was identified in a male donor in good health and CMV-seronegative. The CDR3 bases are TGTGCCAGCAGTTACCCGACTACGTCCTACGAGCAGTACTTC. Its protein is CASSYPTTSYEQYF.